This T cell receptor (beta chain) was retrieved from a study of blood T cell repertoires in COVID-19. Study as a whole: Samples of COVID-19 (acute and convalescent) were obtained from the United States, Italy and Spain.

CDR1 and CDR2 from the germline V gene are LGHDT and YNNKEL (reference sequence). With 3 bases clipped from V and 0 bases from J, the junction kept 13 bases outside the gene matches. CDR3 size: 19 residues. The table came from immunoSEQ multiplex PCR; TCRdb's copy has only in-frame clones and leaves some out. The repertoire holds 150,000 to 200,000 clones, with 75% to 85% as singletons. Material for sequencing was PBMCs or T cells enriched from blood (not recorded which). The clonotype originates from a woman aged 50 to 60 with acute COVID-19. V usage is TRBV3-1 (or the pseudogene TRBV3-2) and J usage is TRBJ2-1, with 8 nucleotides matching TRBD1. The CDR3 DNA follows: TGTGCCAGCAGCCAGGGCGGCAGGGGGCGAAGAAGCTCCTACAATGAGCAGTTCTTC. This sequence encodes CASSQGGRGRRSSYNEQFF.